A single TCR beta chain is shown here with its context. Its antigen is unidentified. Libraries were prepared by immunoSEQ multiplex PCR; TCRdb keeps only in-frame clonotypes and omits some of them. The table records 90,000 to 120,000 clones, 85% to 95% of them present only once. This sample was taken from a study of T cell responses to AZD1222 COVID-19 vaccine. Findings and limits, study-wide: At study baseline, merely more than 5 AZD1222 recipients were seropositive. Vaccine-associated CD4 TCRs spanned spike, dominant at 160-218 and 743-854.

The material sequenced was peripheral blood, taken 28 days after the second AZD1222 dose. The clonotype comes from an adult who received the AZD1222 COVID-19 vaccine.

The CDR3 loop is CASIPVFSYGYTF. CDR3 DNA sequence: TGTGCCAGCATCCCTGTATTTAGCTATGGCTACACCTTC. The chain combines TRBV28 with TRBJ1-2; D unclear. CDR1 and CDR2 (germline): MDHEN, SYDVKM. V was shortened by 7 bases and J by 4 bases, with 13 bases between the two germline ends. The CDR3 loop spans 13 amino acids.